This is a list of T cell receptor beta chains from one sample in a study of blood T cell repertoires in COVID-19. Measured with immunoSEQ multiplex PCR; TCRdb has only the in-frame clones, and not every one. The table includes fewer than 250,000 clones, roughly four fifths detected once. The specimen sequenced was peripheral blood. All receptors derive from a woman aged 70 to 79 with acute or convalescent COVID-19. CDR3s include the opening cysteine and the closing phenylalanine or tryptophan.

CDR3aa,j_gene,v_gene
CASSLGQDFQPQHF,TRBJ1-5,TRBV19
CASSEFQGLDTQYF,TRBJ2-3,TRBV25-1
CASRRTSGGRSTDTQYF,TRBJ2-3,TRBV23-1
CASTRREGEKLFF,TRBJ1-4,TRBV19
CATSDFRGAYNEQFF,TRBJ2-1,TRBV24-1
CATSRAPREEKTQYF,TRBJ2-5,TRBV15
CASTLRGSGANVLTF,TRBJ2-6,TRBV19
CASSDGGPDTGELFF,TRBJ2-2,TRBV2
CASSFRITEAFF,TRBJ1-1,TRBV7-9
CASSLPTTGTGANVLTF,TRBJ2-6,TRBV5-5